This T cell receptor (beta chain) was documented in a study of neurological immune-mediated disorders. The cDNA was synthesized by means of template-switch 5'RACE, which was carried out with 10-nucleotide random UMIs. TCRdb itself ran the 5' RACE reads through MiXCR, one entry per CDR3 protein. The sample holds 20,000 to 25,000 distinct CDR3 sequences, 15% seen once. This clonotype is labeled as medium-sized. The CDR3 is made up of 13 amino acids. The germline CDR1 and CDR2 sequences are SQVTM and ANQGSEA. Trimming stripped 7 bases from V and 2 bases from J, with 15 bases between. What was sequenced was PBMCs. The clonotype was recovered from a female donor with HTLV-1-associated myelopathy (HAM/TSP). The V and J genes are TRBV29-1 and TRBJ2-7; D remains ambiguous. CDR3 protein: CSAEGRLPYEQYF. The DNA of the CDR3 is TGCAGCGCCGAAGGGCGGTTACCCTACGAGCAGTACTTC.